A selection of T cell receptor beta chains follows, all from one sample in a study of blood T cell repertoires in COVID-19. The method was immunoSEQ multiplex PCR; TCRdb's version includes in-frame clones alone and lacks a portion of them. The table records around 320,000 clones, 89% of them present only once. The sample consisted of peripheral blood. Receptor source: a woman in her 30s with COVID-19, enrolled during active disease. The CDR3 runs from the conserved cysteine through the conserved F or W. Each record gives: D gene, clone size, V gene, J gene, CDR3 protein, CDR3 DNA. The D gene is left open where the match is weak. Only some rows state a clone size, as once, few, many or a class for expanded clones.

TRBD1,NA,TRBV29-1,TRBJ2-7,CSVRSGGPYEQYF,TGCAGCGTTCGCTCAGGGGGTCCCTACGAGCAGTACTTC
TRBD1,NA,TRBV5-1,TRBJ1-1,CASSLSLRQGNRLNTEAFF,TGCGCCAGCAGCTTGTCCCTCCGACAGGGAAACCGCTTGAACACTGAAGCTTTCTTT
NA,NA,TRBV3-1/TRBV3-2,TRBJ1-6,CASSPETGSYNSPLHF,TGTGCCAGCAGCCCAGAGACAGGCTCCTATAATTCACCCCTCCACTTT
TRBD1,NA,TRBV29-1,TRBJ1-2,CSVEQGASFYGYTF,TGCAGCGTGGAACAGGGGGCCAGTTTCTACGGCTACACCTTC
NA,NA,TRBV4-1,TRBJ1-1,CASSQVLRNRMNTEAFF,TGCGCCAGCAGCCAAGTTTTGAGGAATCGTATGAACACTGAAGCTTTCTTT
NA,NA,TRBV12-3/TRBV12-4,TRBJ2-7,CASSLQGYEQYF,TGTGCCAGCAGTTTACAGGGCTACGAGCAGTACTTC
NA,NA,TRBV5-1,TRBJ2-7,CASSLEGPDYEQYF,TGCGCCAGCAGCTTGGAGGGGCCGGACTACGAGCAGTACTTC
NA,NA,TRBV6-1,TRBJ2-7,CASSEHSAYEQYF,TGTGCCAGCAGTGAACACTCGGCCTACGAGCAGTACTTC
NA,once,TRBV5-1,TRBJ1-2,CASSLGTPSYGYTF,TGCGCCAGCAGCTTGGGAACCCCTAGCTATGGCTACACCTTC
NA,once,TRBV7-9,TRBJ1-6,CASLAETGVNSPLHF,TGTGCCAGTCTAGCCGAGACAGGAGTTAATTCACCCCTCCACTTT
NA,NA,TRBV4-1,TRBJ2-7,CASSQGRTSVTYEQYF,TGCGCCAGCAGCCAAGGACGGACATCGGTCACCTACGAGCAGTACTTC
NA,once,TRBV6-5,TRBJ1-1,CASSHGNLNTEAFF,TGTGCCAGCAGCCACGGGAACCTGAACACTGAAGCTTTCTTT
NA,NA,TRBV5-1,TRBJ1-2,CASSLGGLVDGYTF,TGCGCCAGCAGCTTGGGGGGACTGGTGGATGGCTACACCTTC
TRBD1,once,TRBV5-6,TRBJ1-2,CASSWDRANYGYTF,TGTGCCAGCAGCTGGGACAGGGCTAACTATGGCTACACCTTC
NA,NA,TRBV28,TRBJ2-7,CASSTGLSYEQYF,TGTGCCAGCAGTACTGGACTTTCCTACGAGCAGTACTTC
TRBD1,NA,TRBV10-3,TRBJ1-2,CATLDPPDRPADGYTF,TGTGCCACCCTAGATCCTCCGGACAGGCCCGCCGATGGCTACACCTTC
TRBD2,once,TRBV20-1,TRBJ2-2,CSAGVAGANTGELFF,TGCAGTGCTGGTGTAGCGGGGGCGAACACCGGGGAGCTGTTTTTT
NA,NA,TRBV11-2,TRBJ2-5,CASSPRRGQETQYF,TGTGCCAGCAGCCCTCGTAGGGGACAAGAGACCCAGTACTTC
NA,NA,TRBV28,TRBJ2-7,CASSLVEKVAYF,TGTGCCAGCAGTTTAGTGGAGAAGGTGGCGTACTTC
NA,NA,TRBV5-1,TRBJ2-7,CASSFLGDTAYEQYF,TGCGCCAGCAGCTTTTTAGGGGACACTGCCTACGAGCAGTACTTC
TRBD2,once,TRBV18,TRBJ2-5,CASSPGLAGTKETQYF,TGTGCCAGCTCACCAGGACTAGCGGGGACTAAAGAGACCCAGTACTTC
TRBD2,NA,TRBV7-6,TRBJ2-2,CASSYGLAGFNTGELFF,TGTGCCAGCAGCTACGGACTAGCGGGGTTCAACACCGGGGAGCTGTTTTTT
NA,NA,TRBV10-1,TRBJ2-3,CASSVGSADTQYF,TGCGCCAGCAGTGTCGGGAGCGCAGATACGCAGTATTTT
TRBD2,NA,TRBV6-5,TRBJ2-3,CASTYPTSAGIAVMYF,TGTGCCAGCACTTACCCGACTAGCGCGGGTATCGCAGTAATGTATTTT
NA,NA,TRBV27,TRBJ1-6,CAPTPRRSGGSPLHF,TGTGCCCCCACACCGAGGCGGTCGGGGGGGTCACCCCTCCACTTT
TRBD2,once,TRBV9,TRBJ2-1,CASSVELAGINEQFF,TGTGCCAGCAGCGTAGAACTAGCGGGGATCAATGAGCAGTTCTTC
TRBD2,NA,TRBV3-1/TRBV3-2,TRBJ2-1,CASSTTSGGYYNEQFF,TGTGCCAGCAGCACGACTAGCGGGGGGTACTACAATGAGCAGTTCTTC
NA,NA,TRBV30,TRBJ2-1,CAFDSYNEQFF,TGTGCCTTCGACAGCTACAATGAGCAGTTCTTC
NA,once,TRBV29-1,TRBJ2-7,CSVEDQDINSYEQYF,TGCAGCGTTGAAGATCAGGACATAAACTCCTACGAGCAGTACTTC
NA,NA,TRBV7-2,TRBJ1-3,CASSLIARAGNTIYF,TGTGCCAGCAGCTTAATTGCGCGCGCTGGAAACACCATATATTTT
NA,NA,TRBV4-2,TRBJ1-1,CASSSLSGGTEAFF,TGTGCCAGCAGCTCTTTATCGGGGGGGACTGAAGCTTTCTTT